The 4 T cell receptor beta chains below come from one sample, sequenced in a study of beta chain features in type 1 diabetes. Every isolated RNA sample was fully reverse transcribed, so sequencing captured expressed TCRB transcripts. Sequencing used immunoSEQ multiplex PCR; TCRdb keeps in-frame clones, though not all of them. The sample yields just over 600,000 clones, 15% to 18% seen once. Material for sequencing was naive CD4+ T cells from blood. These receptors were collected from a young man in good health.

This sequence joins TRBV9 and TRBJ2-2; possibly TRBD1 for D (5 bases). The germline V and J ends were trimmed by 5 bases and 1 base, with 9 bases remaining between them. Germline lookup yields CDR1 SGDLS and CDR2 YYNGEE. The CDR3 spans 14 residues. In DNA, the CDR3 is TGTGCCAGCAGAAAACAGGAGAACACCGGGGAGCTGTTTTTT. Its translation: CASRKQENTGELFF.

This clone was observed a few times. CDR3 residues: CAISLFRVDEQYF. CDR3 nucleotides: TGTGCCATCAGTTTATTTAGGGTGGACGAGCAGTACTTC. J is TRBJ2-7 and V is TRBV10-3; D unclear. The germline gives CDR1 ENHRY, CDR2 SYGVKD. V was cut by 5 bases and J by 5 bases, with 13 bases left in between. The CDR3 totals 13 residues.

This clone was recorded a few times. This same CDR3 is encoded by further DNA sequences in the sample. The chain has TRBV18 and TRBJ1-2, with 7 bases fitting TRBD1. Germline V CDR1 and CDR2: KGHSH, LQKENI. Unmatched junction bases numbered 8, after V lost 6 bases and J lost 4 bases. The CDR3 sequence is 14 residues long. DNA for the CDR3: TGTGCCAGCTCTCCAGACAGGGCTGGCTATGGCTACACCTTC. Translated, it gives CASSPDRAGYGYTF.

The chain uses TRBV5-4 and TRBJ2-7; 7 positions agree with TRBD2. V was pared by 4 bases and J by 6 bases, with 16 bases of the junction left unmatched. Germline CDR1 is SGHNT and CDR2 is YYREEE (reference sequence). The CDR3 is 16 amino acids. The CDR3 DNA follows: TGTGCCAGCAGCCGCTTTGGGACTACTCTCCTTTTCGAGCAGTACTTC. Protein: CASSRFGTTLLFEQYF.